This TCR beta chain stems from a study of cytomegalovirus exposure and HLA in healthy donors. The table lists this clone with a few counts. Its antigen is still unknown. The V end lost 0 bases, the J end lost 4 bases, and 11 bases lay between the germline ends. CDR3 length: 15 residues. Germline values: CDR1 SGHVS, CDR2 FNYEAQ. Study-level points and caveats: Overall, around 160 TCR beta chains were annotated as cytomegalovirus-associated.

In the PCR, 60 Vbeta and 13 Jbeta primers were used. Sequencing was performed with immunoSEQ multiplex PCR; in TCRdb, only in-frame clones are kept and a portion is missing. This table holds roughly 100,000 clones, about 70% found once. The receptor comes from a woman aged 40 to 49 in good health and CMV-seronegative. Specimen: PBMCs. The chain has TRBV7-6 and TRBJ2-3, with TRBD1 as a possible D gene (6 bases). The CDR3 DNA is TGTGCCAGCAGCTTAGCGAACAGGGAAGCAGATACGCAGTATTTT. Its protein is CASSLANREADTQYF.